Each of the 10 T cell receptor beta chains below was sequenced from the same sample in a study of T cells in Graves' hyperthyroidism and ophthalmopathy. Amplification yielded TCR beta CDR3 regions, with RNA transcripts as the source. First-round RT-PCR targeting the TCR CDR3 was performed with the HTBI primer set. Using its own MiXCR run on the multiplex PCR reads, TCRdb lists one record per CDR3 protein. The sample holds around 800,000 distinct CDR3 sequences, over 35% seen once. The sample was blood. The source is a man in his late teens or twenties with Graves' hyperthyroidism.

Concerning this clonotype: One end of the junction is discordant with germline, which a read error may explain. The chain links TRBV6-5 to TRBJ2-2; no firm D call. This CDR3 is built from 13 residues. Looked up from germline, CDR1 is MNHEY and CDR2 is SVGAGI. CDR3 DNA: TGTGCCATCAGTTACGCCGGGCCCGGGGAGCTGTTTTTT. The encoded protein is CAISYAGPGELFF.

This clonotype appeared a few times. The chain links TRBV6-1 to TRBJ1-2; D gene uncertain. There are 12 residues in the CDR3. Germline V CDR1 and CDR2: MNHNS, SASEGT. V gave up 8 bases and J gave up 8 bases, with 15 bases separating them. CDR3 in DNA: TGTGCCAGCGAAGGGCCGGATGGAGGCTACACCTTC. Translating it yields CASEGPDGGYTF.

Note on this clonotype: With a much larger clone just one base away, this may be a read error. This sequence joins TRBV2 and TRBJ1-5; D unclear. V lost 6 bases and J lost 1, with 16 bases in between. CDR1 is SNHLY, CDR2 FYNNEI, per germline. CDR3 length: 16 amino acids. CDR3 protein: CASRGICGESNQPQHF. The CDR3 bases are TGTGCCAGCAGGGGGATATGCGGGGAAAGCAATCAGCCCCAGCATTTT. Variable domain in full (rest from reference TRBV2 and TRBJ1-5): EPEVTQTPSHQVTQMGQEVILRCVPISNHLYFYWYRQILGQKVEFLVSFYNNEISEKSEIFDDQFSVERPDGSNFTLKIRSTKLEDSAMYFCASRGICGESNQPQHFGDGTRLSIL.

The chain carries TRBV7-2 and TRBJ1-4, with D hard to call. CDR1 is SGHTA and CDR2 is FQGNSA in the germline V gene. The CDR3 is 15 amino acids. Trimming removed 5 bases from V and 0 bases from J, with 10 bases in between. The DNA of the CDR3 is TGTGCCAGCAGCCCCCGGAAGGCAACTAATGAAAAACTGTTTTTT. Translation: CASSPRKATNEKLFF.

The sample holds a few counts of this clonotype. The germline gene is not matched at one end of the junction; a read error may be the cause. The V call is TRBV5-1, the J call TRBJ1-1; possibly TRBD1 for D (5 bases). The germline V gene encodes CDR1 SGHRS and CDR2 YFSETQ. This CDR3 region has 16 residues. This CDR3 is CASSSPYGASGTEAFF. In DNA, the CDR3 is TGTGCCAGCAGTTCTCCCTATGGGGCGTCGGGCACTGAAGCTTTCTTT.

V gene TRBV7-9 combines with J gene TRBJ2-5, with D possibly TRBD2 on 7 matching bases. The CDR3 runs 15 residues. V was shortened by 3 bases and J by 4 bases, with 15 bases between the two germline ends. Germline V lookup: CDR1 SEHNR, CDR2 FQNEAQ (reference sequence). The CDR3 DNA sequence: TGTGCCAGCAGCTTTGTGGGGGGGCCCGCAGAGACCCAGTACTTC. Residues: CASSFVGGPAETQYF.

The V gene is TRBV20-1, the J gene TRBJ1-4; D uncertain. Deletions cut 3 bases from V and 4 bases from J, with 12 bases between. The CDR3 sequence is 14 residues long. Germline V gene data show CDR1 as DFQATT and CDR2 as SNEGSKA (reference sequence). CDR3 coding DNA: TGCAGTGCTAGGCAGGCCGGCGTTAATGAAAAACTGTTTTTT. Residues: CSARQAGVNEKLFF.

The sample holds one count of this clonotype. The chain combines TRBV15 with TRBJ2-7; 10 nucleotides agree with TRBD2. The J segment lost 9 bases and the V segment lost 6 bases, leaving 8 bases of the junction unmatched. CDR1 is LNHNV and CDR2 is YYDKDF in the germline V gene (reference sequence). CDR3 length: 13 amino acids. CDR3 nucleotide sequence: TGTGCCACCAGACTAGCGGGGAAAGCGGTGCAGTACTTC. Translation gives CATRLAGKAVQYF.

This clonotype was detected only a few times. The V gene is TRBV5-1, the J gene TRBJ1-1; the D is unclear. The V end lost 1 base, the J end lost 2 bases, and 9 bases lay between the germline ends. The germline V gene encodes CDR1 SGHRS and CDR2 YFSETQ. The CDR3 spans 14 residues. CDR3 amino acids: CASSLPELNTEAFF. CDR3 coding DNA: TGCGCCAGCAGCTTGCCAGAACTAAACACTGAAGCTTTCTTT.

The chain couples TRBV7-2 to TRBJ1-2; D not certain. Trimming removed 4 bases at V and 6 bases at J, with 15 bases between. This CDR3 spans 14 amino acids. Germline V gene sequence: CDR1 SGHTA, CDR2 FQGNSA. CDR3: CASSSVAGEDGYTF. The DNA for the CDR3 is TGTGCCAGCAGCTCAGTCGCGGGAGAAGATGGCTACACCTTC.